The next 23 T cell receptor beta chains were all read from a single sample in a study of T cell repertoires in cytomegalovirus infection. The antigens for these receptors are not known. Via MiXCR, TCRdb re-called the reads, giving one row per CDR3 protein. Here the sample spans 200,000 to 250,000 distinct CDR3 sequences, about 39% being singletons. Material: CD8+ T cells from cultured PBMCs, obtained from culture after CMV antigen stimulation. The receptors were gathered from a human donor in good health (CMV status not recorded). Some clones in this sample may be carry-over from other donors' samples.

This chain connects TRBV7-3 to TRBJ2-1, with D tentatively TRBD2 (7 bases). V was trimmed by 6 bases and J by 0 bases, leaving 15 bases between them. The CDR3 loop spans 16 amino acids. Germline loops: CDR1 SGHTA, CDR2 FQGTGA. This CDR3 is CASRIGGASSYNEQFF. DNA of the CDR3: TGTGCCAGCAGGATAGGGGGGGCTAGCTCCTACAATGAGCAGTTCTTC.

This clonotype was counted a few times. This chain links TRBV7-3 with TRBJ1-1; 7 positions match TRBD1. Germline V gives CDR1 SGHTA, CDR2 FQGTGA. The CDR3 sequence is 13 residues long. V lost 5 bases to trimming and J lost 7 bases; unmatched junction nucleotides: 7. In DNA form, the CDR3 reads TGTGCCAGCAGCCGAGTAGGGGGCGATGAAGCTTTCTTT. It yields the protein CASSRVGGDEAFF.

The V gene is TRBV20-1, the J gene TRBJ2-4; D not certain. The CDR3 consists of 19 residues. Per germline, CDR1 DFQATT and CDR2 SNEGSKA (reference sequence). The V end was cut by 4 bases, the J end by 0 bases, with 25 bases between. The DNA of the CDR3 is TGCAGTGCTAAGACGGTTGGAGAACAAGCCTTTATAGCCAAAAACATTCAGTACTTC. Its translation: CSAKTVGEQAFIAKNIQYF.

The rearrangement joins TRBV28 to TRBJ2-2; D remains ambiguous. Per the germline V gene, CDR1 is MDHEN and CDR2 is SYDVKM. The V end lost 5 bases, the J end lost 3 bases, and 10 bases lay between the germline ends. This CDR3 is built from 14 residues. The CDR3 protein is CASSQTLDTGELFF. In DNA form, the CDR3 reads TGTGCCAGCAGTCAGACTCTCGACACCGGGGAGCTGTTTTTT.

This clonotype has a count of ten or more. The chain combines TRBV12-5 with TRBJ2-5; a weak D match, TRBD1 (5 bases). Germline V gene sequence: CDR1 LGHNT, CDR2 FRNRAP. The CDR3 loop spans 13 amino acids. Trimming pared 6 bases from V and 1 base from J, leaving 9 bases between. This chain's CDR3 is CASGRTSQETQYF. In DNA, the CDR3 is TGTGCTAGTGGACGGACAAGCCAAGAGACCCAGTACTTC.

The chain recombines TRBV7-4 with TRBJ2-1; 10 bases fit TRBD2. The CDR3 is 15 amino acids. V shed 5 bases, J shed 7 bases, and the junction held 8 bases outside the gene matches. Germline CDR1 is SGHVT and CDR2 is SQSDAQ. The CDR3 region has the DNA TGTGCCAGCAGCCCCCCCAGCGGGGGGGAAAATGAGCAGTTCTTC. Translating it yields CASSPPSGGENEQFF. The variable domain in full, completed from reference TRBV7-4 and TRBJ2-1, reads GAGVSQSPRYKVAKRGRDVALRCDSISGHVTLYWYRQTLGQGSEVLTYSQSDAQRDKSGRPSGRFSAERPERSVSTLKIQRTEQGDSAVYLCASSPPSGGENEQFFGPGTRLTVL.

As to this clonotype: Relative to the germline gene, one junction end is altered; a read error may explain this. The chain employs TRBV7-9 and TRBJ2-1; perhaps TRBD1 as D (6 bases). The CDR3 is 14 amino acids. Germline V lookup: CDR1 SEHNR, CDR2 FQNEAQ (reference sequence). Written as DNA, the CDR3 is TGTGGCAGCAGATCTCGGGACAAATACAATGAGCAGTTCTTC. Translating gives CGSRSRDKYNEQFF.

This clonotype has just a few counts. The genes are TRBV5-8 and TRBJ1-4; 7 bases agree with TRBD1. Germline values: CDR1 SGHTS, CDR2 YDEGEE. V was pared by 4 bases and J by 3 bases, with 18 bases of the junction left unmatched. CDR3 length: 19 amino acids. This chain's CDR3 is CASSIGIDREEGANEKLFF. The CDR3 DNA is TGTGCCAGCAGCATCGGAATCGACAGGGAGGAAGGGGCTAATGAAAAACTGTTTTTT.

The V gene is TRBV6-5, the J gene TRBJ2-2; D possibly corresponds to TRBD1 (5 bases). This CDR3 spans 18 amino acids. The germline V gene encodes CDR1 MNHEY and CDR2 SVGAGI. V lost 3 bases and J lost 0, with 17 bases in between. CDR3 loop: CASSYQGVMITNTGELFF. CDR3 nucleotides: TGTGCCAGCAGTTATCAGGGCGTCATGATCACGAACACCGGGGAGCTGTTTTTT.

In this sample, this clonotype turned up a few times. The rearrangement links TRBV19 to TRBJ1-1; possibly TRBD1 for D (5 bases). The CDR3 length is 13 residues. Trimming left V 7 bases short and J 3 bases short, with 12 bases between. Germline-derived CDR1 and CDR2 are LNHDA and SQIVND (reference sequence). Here the CDR3 reads CASTATEYTEAFF. Here the CDR3 DNA reads TGTGCCAGTACCGCGACAGAGTACACTGAAGCTTTCTTT.

This clonotype was found a few times. The genes are TRBV12-3 or TRBV12-4 and TRBJ1-1, with 9 bases identical to TRBD1. The ends lost 7 bases at V and 3 bases at J; junction bases unmatched: 12. CDR3 length: 16 residues. The CDR3 nucleotides are TGTGCCAGCACTAAATACAGGGGGCGAGGCGACACTGAAGCTTTCTTT. This codes for CASTKYRGRGDTEAFF.

V usage is TRBV10-3 and J usage is TRBJ1-5; D is undetermined. The CDR3 loop spans 14 amino acids. Looked up from germline, CDR1 is ENHRY and CDR2 is SYGVKD. Trimming removed 8 bases from V and 3 bases from J, with 14 bases in between. Here the CDR3 DNA reads TGTGCCATCTCCCCTACCGGAGTCAATCAGCCCCAGCATTTT. This translates into CAISPTGVNQPQHF.

CDR3 DNA sequence: TGTGCCAGCAGTTACTCCTCTACTAGCGGGAGTGCACGGGAGCAGTACTTC. Translation gives CASSYSSTSGSAREQYF. The chain recombines TRBV6-5 with TRBJ2-7; 11 bases agree with TRBD2. Germline assignment: CDR1 MNHEY and CDR2 SVGAGI. The CDR3 totals 17 residues. The ends lost 0 bases at V and 7 bases at J; junction bases unmatched: 11.

This sequence joins TRBV6-2 or TRBV6-3 and TRBJ1-2; D is unresolved. This CDR3 has 10 residues. V lost 10 bases to trimming and J lost 4 bases, with 7 bases between them. Per the germline V gene, CDR1 is MNHEY and CDR2 is SVGEGT. The CDR3 DNA is TGTGCCACGGGGAGCTATGGCTACACCTTC. The encoded protein is CATGSYGYTF.

The rearrangement uses TRBV6-1 and TRBJ1-5; 9 bases fit TRBD1. The CDR3 loop spans 15 amino acids. From germline, CDR1 is MNHNS and CDR2 SASEGT. The V and J ends lost 4 bases and 6 bases, in that order; junction bases with no gene match: 7. For the CDR3, the DNA is TGTGCCAGCAGTGTGGACAGGGGAGGGAGTCAGCCCCAGCATTTT. Translation gives CASSVDRGGSQPQHF.

The V and J genes are TRBV20-1 and TRBJ2-1, with 10 nucleotides matching TRBD1. The CDR3 has 16 amino acids. From germline, CDR1 is DFQATT and CDR2 SNEGSKA (reference sequence). With 4 bases clipped from V and 9 bases from J, the junction kept 15 bases outside the gene matches. CDR3 residues: CSATLLGTGVIGEQFF. CDR3 sequence (DNA): TGCAGTGCTACCCTCCTGGGGACAGGGGTCATCGGTGAGCAGTTCTTC.

This clonotype was observed a handful of times. The chain uses TRBV7-3 and TRBJ2-1; 9 bases map to TRBD1. The germline V gene has CDR1 SGHTA and CDR2 FQGTGA. The CDR3 has 17 residues. J lost 8 bases, V lost 5 bases, and 16 bases had no gene match. The CDR3: CASSLPPWDRESDEQFF. For the CDR3, the DNA is TGTGCCAGCAGCCTCCCCCCCTGGGACAGGGAGAGCGATGAGCAGTTCTTC.

The chain is built from TRBV28 and TRBJ2-5; no firm D call. The CDR3 sequence is 15 residues long. Germline CDR1 and CDR2: MDHEN and SYDVKM. Trimming pared 3 bases from V and 0 bases from J, leaving 11 bases between. Here the CDR3 reads CASSFRAEYQETQYF. For the CDR3, the DNA is TGTGCCAGCAGTTTTAGGGCCGAATACCAAGAGACCCAGTACTTC.

This clonotype was counted only a few times. The rearrangement uses TRBV10-1 and TRBJ2-1; TRBD1 matches 9 bases. With 6 bases clipped from V and 6 bases from J, the junction kept 6 bases outside the gene matches. The germline V gene encodes CDR1 WNHNN and CDR2 SYGVQD (reference sequence). CDR3 length: 14 residues. The CDR3 region has the DNA TGCGCCAGCAGCCCCGGGACAGGGTCCAATGAGCAGTTCTTC. This gives the protein CASSPGTGSNEQFF.

The chain couples TRBV7-9 to TRBJ1-1; no clear D. The length of the CDR3 is 15 residues. V was cut by 2 bases and J by 0 bases, with 10 bases left in between. From germline, CDR1 is SEHNR and CDR2 FQNEAQ (reference sequence). The CDR3 protein is CASSLHGGVNTEAFF. The CDR3 DNA follows: TGTGCCAGCAGCTTACACGGAGGTGTGAACACTGAAGCTTTCTTT.

The J gene is TRBJ1-1, the V gene TRBV7-6; a possible D gene is TRBD1 (6 bases). CDR1 is SGHVS and CDR2 is FNYEAQ in the germline V gene. The CDR3 is made up of 13 amino acids. Between the trimmed V and J ends, which lost 5 bases and 6 bases, there was a span of 13 bases. In DNA form, the CDR3 reads TGTGCCAGCAGCCGAGCCGGGGGGCCTGAAGCTTTCTTT. It specifies CASSRAGGPEAFF.

The V call is TRBV5-1, the J call TRBJ1-2; 9 bases are shared with TRBD1. The CDR3 loop spans 15 amino acids. With 3 bases clipped from V and 2 bases from J, the junction kept 5 bases outside the gene matches. Germline V gene sequence: CDR1 SGHRS, CDR2 YFSETQ. CDR3 region: CASSWTGAANYGYTF. CDR3 sequence (DNA): TGCGCCAGCAGCTGGACAGGGGCGGCAAACTATGGCTACACCTTC.

The chain employs TRBV27 and TRBJ1-2; D is uncertain. The V and J ends lost 6 bases and 8 bases respectively, with 25 bases between them. Germline lookup yields CDR1 MNHEY and CDR2 SMNVEV (reference sequence). The CDR3 is 16 amino acids. The CDR3 coding sequence is TGTGCCAGCAGCTACAATAAGGACCCAGATACGAAGGGCTACACCTTC. This gives the protein CASSYNKDPDTKGYTF.